This T cell receptor beta chain was sequenced in a study of CD8+CD57+ T cells in acquired aplastic anemia. Genomic DNA was employed as the template in profiling TCR beta VDJ and CDR3. TCRdb redid the calling of the reads with MiXCR, one entry per CDR3 protein. The sample yields more than 95,000 distinct CDR3 sequences, almost 40% seen once. The germline CDR1 and CDR2 sequences are SQVTM and ANQGSEA. This CDR3 comprises 14 residues. Trimming cost V 6 bases and J 3 bases; bases outside gene matches: 7. A single count supports this clonotype. Selection for sequencing was limited to patients who had shown CD8+CD57+ cell expansion by flow cytometry.

The sample consisted of sorted CD4+, CD8+, or CD8+CD57+ T cells (not recorded which) from PBMCs. This sequence originates from a human donor with aplastic anemia. The rearrangement links TRBV29-1 to TRBJ1-2; 10 bases map to TRBD1. CDR3 sequence: CSVAGTGDYYGYTF. As DNA, the CDR3 is TGCAGCGTCGCCGGGACAGGGGATTACTATGGCTACACCTTC.